The 27 T cell receptor beta chains in this list originate from one sample, sequenced in a study of T cell responses to AZD1222 COVID-19 vaccine. Here immunoSEQ multiplex PCR was the method, and the copy in TCRdb shows in-frame clones only, minus some. The data show approximately 70,000 clones, with 88% seen just once and 9% to 10% held by the top ten. Sequencing used peripheral blood, obtained 28 days after the second dose of the MenACWY control vaccine. Receptors were obtained from an adult who received the MenACWY meningococcal vaccine as a control.

The chain uses TRBV14 and TRBJ1-3; D perhaps matches TRBD1 (6 bases). The CDR3 covers 15 residues. V shed 3 bases and J shed 2 bases, with 11 bases lying between them. Germline CDR1 SGHDN, CDR2 FVKESK. CDR3 region: CASSQLQGTGNTIYF. CDR3 in DNA: TGTGCCAGCAGCCAGCTCCAGGGGACTGGAAACACCATATATTTT.

This clone was recorded once. The chain's CDR3 is CATSLRVGGYEQYF. In DNA, the CDR3 is TGTGCCACCAGCCTCCGGGTTGGGGGTTACGAGCAGTACTTC. The chain uses TRBV15 and TRBJ2-7; the D call may be TRBD1 or TRBD2 (5 bases each). CDR1 LNHNV and CDR2 YYDKDF come from the germline V gene (reference sequence). The CDR3 extends over 14 amino acids. Trimming left V 5 bases short and J 4 bases short, with 15 bases between.

V is TRBV7-2 and J is TRBJ1-2; D is undetermined. The length of the CDR3 is 13 residues. Between the trimmed V and J ends, which lost 3 bases and 7 bases, there was a span of 12 bases. Germline CDR1 reads SGHTA; CDR2 reads FQGNSA. CDR3 sequence reads: CASSFNGVAGYTF. In DNA, the CDR3 is TGTGCCAGCAGCTTCAATGGGGTTGCTGGCTACACCTTC.

The chain employs TRBV6-1 and TRBJ2-7, with 7 bases identical to TRBD1. Germline CDR1 and CDR2: MNHNS and SASEGT. V trimming: 5 bases; J trimming: 9 bases; junction bases outside the gene matches: 10. The CDR3 contains 13 residues. This CDR3 is CASSYDRETRQYF. CDR3 sequence (DNA): TGTGCCAGCAGTTATGACAGGGAAACAAGGCAGTACTTC.

The V and J genes are TRBV5-4 and TRBJ1-4, with TRBD1 matching over 8 bases. This CDR3 is 13 amino acids long. The trim removed 4 bases at V and 6 bases at J, leaving 2 bases unmatched. Germline assignment: CDR1 SGHNT and CDR2 YYREEE (reference sequence). The CDR3 nucleotides are TGTGCCAGCAGCCAGACAGGGGATGAAAAACTGTTTTTT. This translates into CASSQTGDEKLFF.

This clone appeared a single time. The J gene is TRBJ1-4, the V gene TRBV23-1, with 7 bases fitting TRBD1. TRBV23-1 is known as an ORF, though its function is uncertain. V lost 3 bases and J lost 7; bases outside the gene matches: 11. The CDR3 runs to 16 residues. The CDR3 DNA reads TGCGCCAGCAGTCACACACCGACAGGGAGGTGTGAAAAACTGTTTTTT. It codes for CASSHTPTGRCEKLFF.

The V and J genes are TRBV19 and TRBJ1-4; 12 bases map to TRBD1. Trimming took 6 bases from V and 1 from J; bases not matched to a gene: 6. This CDR3 is built from 17 residues. Germline V lookup: CDR1 LNHDA, CDR2 SQIVND (reference sequence). The CDR3 sequence is CASSPGQGARTNEKLFF. The CDR3 DNA reads TGTGCCAGTAGCCCGGGACAGGGGGCGAGAACTAATGAAAAACTGTTTTTT.

This chain links TRBV4-3 with TRBJ1-2; D is unclear. Trimming took off 0 bases at V and 4 bases at J, with 9 bases between the two ends. CDR1 and CDR2 (germline): LGHNA, YSLEER. There are 14 residues in the CDR3. CDR3 protein: CASSQDGGIYGYTF. CDR3 coding DNA: TGCGCCAGCAGCCAAGACGGCGGAATCTATGGCTACACCTTC.

J is TRBJ2-3 and V is TRBV7-3; 8 nucleotides match TRBD2. The CDR3 totals 16 residues. CDR1 and CDR2 from the germline V gene are SGHTA and FQGTGA. Losses at the gene ends were 3 bases for V and 4 bases for J; bases not matched to a gene: 9. The CDR3: CASSLPLAGGADTQYF. The CDR3 DNA reads as TGTGCCAGCAGCTTGCCTTTGGCGGGGGGCGCAGATACGCAGTATTTT.

The genes are TRBV6-1 and TRBJ2-1, with D possibly matching TRBD1 (6 bases). The length of the CDR3 is 15 residues. V dropped 1 base and J dropped 4 bases, with 11 bases sitting between them. Germline V lookup: CDR1 MNHNS, CDR2 SASEGT. CDR3 region: CASSEEGHQYNEQFF. The DNA of the CDR3 is TGTGCCAGCAGTGAAGAGGGACACCAATACAATGAGCAGTTCTTC.

The V and J genes are TRBV6-1 and TRBJ2-7; TRBD1 might be the D (6 bases). The CDR3 is 13 amino acids. Trimming took off 2 bases at V and 3 bases at J, with 8 bases between the two ends. Germline-derived CDR1 and CDR2 are MNHNS and SASEGT. The CDR3 bases are TGTGCCAGCAGTGAATCGGGACACTACGAGCAGTACTTC. Translation: CASSESGHYEQYF.

This clone was seen a single time. V gene TRBV19 combines with J gene TRBJ2-7; D remains unclear. Germline V gene lookup returns CDR1 LNHDA and CDR2 SQIVND (reference sequence). This CDR3 region has 14 residues. Trimming removed 1 base from V and 2 bases from J, with 9 bases in between. This CDR3 is CASSIGRNAYEQYF. DNA for the CDR3: TGTGCCAGTAGTATAGGTCGAAACGCCTACGAGCAGTACTTC.

The chain combines TRBV5-6 with TRBJ2-5, with unresolved D. CDR1 SGHDT and CDR2 YYEEEE come from the germline V gene. V was shortened by 1 base and J by 2 bases, with 9 bases between the two germline ends. The CDR3 sequence is 14 residues long. CDR3 residues: CASSLRGIQETQYF. The CDR3 nucleotides read TGTGCCAGCAGCTTGAGAGGAATTCAAGAGACCCAGTACTTC.

This clone was recorded once. CDR3 region: CASSLGQLINYGYTF. Here the CDR3 DNA reads TGTGCCAGCAGCTTAGGACAGCTCATTAACTATGGCTACACCTTC. The genes are TRBV5-6 and TRBJ1-2, with D possibly being TRBD1 (6 bases). CDR1 SGHDT and CDR2 YYEEEE come from the germline V gene. The V end was cut by 2 bases, the J end by 1 base, with 12 bases between. There are 15 residues in the CDR3.

This chain uses TRBV30 with TRBJ1-1; D remains ambiguous. Deletions cut 5 bases from V and 1 base from J, with 8 bases between. The germline V gene encodes CDR1 GTSNPN and CDR2 SVGIG (reference sequence). This CDR3 region has 12 residues. The CDR3 loop reads CAWASGNTEAFF. In DNA, the CDR3 is TGTGCCTGGGCCAGTGGGAACACTGAAGCTTTCTTT.

The V gene is TRBV6-2 or TRBV6-3, the J gene TRBJ2-6, with D uncertain. V lost 1 base and J lost 2, with 6 bases in between. The CDR3 length is 15 residues. CDR1 is MNHEY and CDR2 is SVGEGT in the germline V gene. The CDR3 DNA sequence: TGTGCCAGCAGTTACTGGGGAACTGGGGCCAACGTCCTGACTTTC. It codes for CASSYWGTGANVLTF.

The V call is TRBV6-5, the J call TRBJ1-1; perhaps TRBD1 as D (6 bases). Trimming took 6 bases from V and 8 from J, leaving 13 bases between them. CDR3 size: 12 residues. Germline V gene sequence: CDR1 MNHEY, CDR2 SVGAGI. The DNA of the CDR3 is TGTGCCAGCAGCCTCACACAGGGAGAAGCTTTCTTT. Amino acid sequence: CASSLTQGEAFF.

This chain connects TRBV3-1 (or the pseudogene TRBV3-2) to TRBJ2-1, with 10 bases fitting TRBD1. Germline V gene lookup returns CDR1 LGHDT and CDR2 YNNKEL (reference sequence). There are 15 residues in the CDR3. J lost 9 bases, V lost 5 bases, and 10 bases had no gene match. CDR3 bases: TGTGCCAGCAGCGTCCGGGACAGGGGATTAGGTGAGCAGTTCTTC. Its protein product is CASSVRDRGLGEQFF.

V is TRBV4-3 and J is TRBJ1-1; D is possibly TRBD1 (5 bases). The length of the CDR3 is 15 residues. The V gene's germline CDR1 is LGHNA and CDR2 YSLEER. V was shortened by 2 bases and J by 4 bases, with 14 bases between the two germline ends. The CDR3 is CASSQWVGGGTEAFF. The DNA of the CDR3 is TGCGCCAGCAGCCAATGGGTTGGGGGGGGCACTGAAGCTTTCTTT.

The rearrangement joins TRBV6-5 to TRBJ1-6; unclear D gene. CDR1 MNHEY and CDR2 SVGAGI come from the germline V gene. V was clipped by 8 bases and J by 10 bases, with 18 bases between them. This CDR3 has 14 residues. The CDR3 sequence is CASAVSLAGSPLHF. The CDR3 DNA sequence: TGTGCCAGCGCCGTCTCCCTTGCGGGATCACCCCTCCACTTT.

The chain has TRBV11-2 and TRBJ2-7; D is unresolved. Trimming cost V 5 bases and J 9 bases, with 23 bases left between them. Germline V CDR1 and CDR2: SGHAT, FQNNGV. The CDR3 loop spans 15 amino acids. DNA of the CDR3: TGTGCCAGCAGCCAGCTCCAAGGTCCCCCCAGAGGGCAGTACTTC. Protein sequence: CASSQLQGPPRGQYF.

The CDR3 DNA follows: TGTGCCAGCAGCTTGGGGGAGGGCGCTGGGAACACTGAAGCTTTCTTT. Translated: CASSLGEGAGNTEAFF. The rearrangement links TRBV5-4 to TRBJ1-1; D unresolved. Trimming took off 0 bases at V and 1 base at J, with 13 bases between the two ends. The length of the CDR3 is 16 residues. Germline values: CDR1 SGHNT, CDR2 YYREEE (reference sequence).

The chain is built from TRBV6-1 and TRBJ2-5; the D gene could be TRBD1 or TRBD2 (5 bases each). The V gene lost 4 bases and the J gene lost 9 bases, with 24 bases spanning the gap. CDR3 size: 16 residues. Germline lookup yields CDR1 MNHNS and CDR2 SASEGT. CDR3 amino acids: CASSVSAAFRDGAQYF. CDR3 nucleotides: TGTGCCAGCAGTGTATCCGCAGCTTTTCGGGACGGGGCCCAGTACTTC.

The chain links TRBV2 to TRBJ1-2; 7 bases match TRBD1. Trimming cost V 3 bases and J 6 bases; bases outside gene matches: 10. The length of the CDR3 is 15 residues. CDR1 and CDR2 (germline): SNHLY, FYNNEI. DNA of the CDR3: TGTGCCAGCAGTGAGGACGGACAGGACCCGAATGGCTACACCTTC. Translating it yields CASSEDGQDPNGYTF.

This clone has only a few counts. The same CDR3 also results from other DNA sequences found in this sample. The V call is TRBV12-3 or TRBV12-4, the J call TRBJ2-1; perhaps TRBD1 as D (5 bases). Between the trimmed V and J ends, which lost 3 bases and 6 bases, there was a span of 6 bases. The CDR3 totals 12 residues. The CDR3 region has the DNA TGTGCCAGCAGTTTCCAGGGCAATGAGCAGTTCTTC. It is translated as CASSFQGNEQFF.

The J gene is TRBJ2-2, the V gene TRBV2; D is undetermined. There are 13 residues in the CDR3. Germline values: CDR1 SNHLY, CDR2 FYNNEI. V was shortened by 3 bases and J by 3 bases, with 5 bases between the two germline ends. Written as DNA, the CDR3 is TGTGCCAGCAGTGACGCGCACACCGGGGAGCTGTTTTTT. Translated, it gives CASSDAHTGELFF.

This chain links TRBV6-6 with TRBJ1-6; D remains unclear. Germline lookup yields CDR1 MNHNY and CDR2 SVGAGI (reference sequence). The CDR3 is 15 residues long. Trimming stripped 7 bases from V and 7 bases from J, with 17 bases between. The CDR3 protein is CASTPGEYSNSPLHF. The CDR3 DNA reads as TGTGCCAGCACTCCTGGGGAATATTCGAATTCACCCCTCCACTTT.